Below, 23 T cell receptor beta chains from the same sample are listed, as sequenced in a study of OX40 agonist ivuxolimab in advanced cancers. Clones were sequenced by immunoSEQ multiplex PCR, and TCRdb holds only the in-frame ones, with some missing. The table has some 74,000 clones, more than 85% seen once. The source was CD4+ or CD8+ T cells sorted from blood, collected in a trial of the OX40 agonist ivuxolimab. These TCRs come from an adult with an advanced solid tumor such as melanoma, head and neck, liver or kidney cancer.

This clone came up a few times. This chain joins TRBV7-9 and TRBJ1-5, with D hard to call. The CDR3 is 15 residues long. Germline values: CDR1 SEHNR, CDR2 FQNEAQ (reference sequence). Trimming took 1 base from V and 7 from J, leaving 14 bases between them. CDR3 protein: CASSLGGDRAQPQHF. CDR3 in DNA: TGTGCCAGCAGCTTAGGGGGAGACCGGGCCCAGCCCCAGCATTTT.

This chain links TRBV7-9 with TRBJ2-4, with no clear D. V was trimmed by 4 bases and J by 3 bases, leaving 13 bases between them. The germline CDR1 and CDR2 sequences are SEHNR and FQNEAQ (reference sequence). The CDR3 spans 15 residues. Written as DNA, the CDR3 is TGTGCCAGCAGCTCGGAACTGGTGGGCAAAAACATTCAGTACTTC. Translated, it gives CASSSELVGKNIQYF. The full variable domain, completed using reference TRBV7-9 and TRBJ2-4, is DTGVSQNPRHKITKRGQNVTFRCDPISEHNRLYWYRQTLGQGPEFLTYFQNEAQLEKSRLLSDRFSAERPKGSFSTLEIQRTEQGDSAMYLCASSSELVGKNIQYFGAGTRLSVL.

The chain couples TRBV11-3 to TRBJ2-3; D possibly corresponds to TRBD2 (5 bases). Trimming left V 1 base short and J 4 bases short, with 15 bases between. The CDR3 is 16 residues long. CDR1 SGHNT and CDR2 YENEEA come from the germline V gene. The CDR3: CASSLGSRGSADTQYF. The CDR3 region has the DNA TGTGCCAGCAGCTTAGGGTCACGGGGTTCCGCAGATACGCAGTATTTT.

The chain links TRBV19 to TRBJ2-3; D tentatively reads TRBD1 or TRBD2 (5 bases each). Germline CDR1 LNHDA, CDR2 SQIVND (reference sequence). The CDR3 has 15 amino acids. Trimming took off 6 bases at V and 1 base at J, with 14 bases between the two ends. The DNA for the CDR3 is TGTGCCAGTAGCACACGAGGGACGGGCACAGATACGCAGTATTTT. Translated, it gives CASSTRGTGTDTQYF. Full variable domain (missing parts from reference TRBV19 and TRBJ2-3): DGGITQSPKYLFRKEGQNVTLSCEQNLNHDAMYWYRQDPGQGLRLIYYSQIVNDFQKGDIAEGYSVSREKKESFPLTVTSAQKNPTAFYLCASSTRGTGTDTQYFGPGTRLTVL.

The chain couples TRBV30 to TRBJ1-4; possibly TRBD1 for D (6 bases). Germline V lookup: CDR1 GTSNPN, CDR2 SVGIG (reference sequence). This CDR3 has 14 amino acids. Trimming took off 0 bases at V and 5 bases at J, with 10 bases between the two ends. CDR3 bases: TGTGCCTGGAGTGTACGGGACACCAATGAAAAACTGTTTTTT. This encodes CAWSVRDTNEKLFF.

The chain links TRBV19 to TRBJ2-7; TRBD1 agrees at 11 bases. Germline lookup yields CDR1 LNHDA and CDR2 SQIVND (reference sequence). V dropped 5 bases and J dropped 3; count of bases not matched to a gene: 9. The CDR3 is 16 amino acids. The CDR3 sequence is CASSYGTGGFGYEQYF. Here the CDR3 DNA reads TGTGCCAGTAGTTACGGGACAGGGGGTTTTGGCTACGAGCAGTACTTC. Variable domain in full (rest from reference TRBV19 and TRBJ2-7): DGGITQSPKYLFRKEGQNVTLSCEQNLNHDAMYWYRQDPGQGLRLIYYSQIVNDFQKGDIAEGYSVSREKKESFPLTVTSAQKNPTAFYLCASSYGTGGFGYEQYFGPGTRLTVT.

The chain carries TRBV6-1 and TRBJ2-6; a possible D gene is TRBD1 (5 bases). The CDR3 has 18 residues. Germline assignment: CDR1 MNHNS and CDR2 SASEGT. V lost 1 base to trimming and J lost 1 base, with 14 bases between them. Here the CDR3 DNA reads TGTGCCAGCAGTGAAGGTACAGGTGTACGATCTGGGGCCAACGTCCTGACTTTC. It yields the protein CASSEGTGVRSGANVLTF.

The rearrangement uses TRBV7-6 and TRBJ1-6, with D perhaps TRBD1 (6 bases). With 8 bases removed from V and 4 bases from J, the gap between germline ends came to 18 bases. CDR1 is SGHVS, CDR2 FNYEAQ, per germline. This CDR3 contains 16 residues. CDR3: CASSLDRPLYNSPLHF. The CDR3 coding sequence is TGTGCCAGCTCCTTGGACAGACCTCTTTATAATTCACCCCTCCACTTT.

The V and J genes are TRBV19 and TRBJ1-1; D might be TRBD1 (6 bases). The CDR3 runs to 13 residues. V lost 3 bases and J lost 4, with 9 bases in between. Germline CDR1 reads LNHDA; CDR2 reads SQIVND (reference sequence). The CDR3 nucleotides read TGTGCCAGTAGTATCCGGGACACCACTGAAGCTTTCTTT. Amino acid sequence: CASSIRDTTEAFF.

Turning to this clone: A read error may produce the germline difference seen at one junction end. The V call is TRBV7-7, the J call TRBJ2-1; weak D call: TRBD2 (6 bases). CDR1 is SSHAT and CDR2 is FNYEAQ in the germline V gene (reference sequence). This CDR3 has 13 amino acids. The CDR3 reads CASRPTSHNEQFF. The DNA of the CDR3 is TGCGCCAGCAGACCGACTAGTCACAATGAGCAGTTCTTC.

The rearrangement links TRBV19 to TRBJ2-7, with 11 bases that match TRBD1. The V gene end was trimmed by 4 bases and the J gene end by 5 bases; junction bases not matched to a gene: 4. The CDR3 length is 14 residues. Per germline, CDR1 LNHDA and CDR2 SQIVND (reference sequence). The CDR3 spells CASSKGTGGHEQYF. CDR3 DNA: TGTGCCAGTAGTAAGGGGACAGGGGGGCACGAGCAGTACTTC.

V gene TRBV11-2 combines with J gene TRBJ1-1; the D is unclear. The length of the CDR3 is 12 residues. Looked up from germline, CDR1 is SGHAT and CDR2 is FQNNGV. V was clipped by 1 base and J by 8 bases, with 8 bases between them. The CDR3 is CASSLVMGEAFF. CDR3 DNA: TGTGCCAGCAGCTTAGTGATGGGCGAAGCTTTCTTT.

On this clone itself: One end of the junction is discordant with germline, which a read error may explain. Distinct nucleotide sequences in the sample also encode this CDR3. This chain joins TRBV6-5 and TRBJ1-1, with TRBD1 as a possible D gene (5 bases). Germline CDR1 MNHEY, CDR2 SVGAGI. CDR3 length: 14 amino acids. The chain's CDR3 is CASSYQGGSTEAFF. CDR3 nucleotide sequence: TGTGCCAGCAGTTACCAGGGAGGGAGCACTGAGGCTTTCTTT.

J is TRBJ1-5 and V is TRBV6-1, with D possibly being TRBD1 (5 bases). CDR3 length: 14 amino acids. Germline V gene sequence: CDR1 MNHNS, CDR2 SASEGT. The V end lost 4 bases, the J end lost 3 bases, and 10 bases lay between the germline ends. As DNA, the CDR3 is TGTGCCAGCAGTGCCGGGGCCTACAATCAGCCCCAGCATTTT. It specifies CASSAGAYNQPQHF.

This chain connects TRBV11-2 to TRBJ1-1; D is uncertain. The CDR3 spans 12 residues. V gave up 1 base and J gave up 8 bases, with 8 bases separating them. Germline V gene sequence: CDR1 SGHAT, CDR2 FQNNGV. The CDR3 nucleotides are TGTGCCAGCAGCTTAGTAAAGGCAGAAGCTTTCTTT. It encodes CASSLVKAEAFF. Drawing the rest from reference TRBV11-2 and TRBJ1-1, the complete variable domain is EAGVAQSPRYKIIEKRQSVAFWCNPISGHATLYWYQQILGQGPKLLIQFQNNGVVDDSQLPKDRFSAERLKGVDSTLKIQPAKLEDSAVYLCASSLVKAEAFFGQGTRLTVV.

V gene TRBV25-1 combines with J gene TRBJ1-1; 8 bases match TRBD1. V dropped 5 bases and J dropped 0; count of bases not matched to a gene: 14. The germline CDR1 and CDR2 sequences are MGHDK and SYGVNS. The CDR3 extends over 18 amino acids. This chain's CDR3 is CASSQSGQGRGMNTEAFF. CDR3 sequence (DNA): TGTGCCAGCAGTCAGAGTGGACAGGGTCGGGGGATGAACACTGAAGCTTTCTTT.

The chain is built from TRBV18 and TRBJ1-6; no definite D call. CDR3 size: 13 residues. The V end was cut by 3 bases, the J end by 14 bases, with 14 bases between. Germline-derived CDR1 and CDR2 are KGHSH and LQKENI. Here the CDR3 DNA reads TGTGCCAGCTCACCGGGCGGCGGTAGTTCCCTCCACTTT. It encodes CASSPGGGSSLHF.

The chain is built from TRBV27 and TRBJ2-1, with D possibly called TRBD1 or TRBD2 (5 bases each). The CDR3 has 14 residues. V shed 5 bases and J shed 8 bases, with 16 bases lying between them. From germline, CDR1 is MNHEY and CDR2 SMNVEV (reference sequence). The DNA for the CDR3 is TGTGCCAGCAGTCCCTTAGGGACGAAGGATGAGCAGTTCTTC. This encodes CASSPLGTKDEQFF.

The DNA for the CDR3 is TGTGCCAGCAGGCAGGGACAGGGGGCCTACGAGCAGTACTTC. This gives the protein CASRQGQGAYEQYF. This sequence joins TRBV6-6 and TRBJ2-5, with 11 nucleotides matching TRBD1. The J call may not be correct, given that the DNA end is closer to TRBJ2-7. There are 14 residues in the CDR3. Germline values: CDR1 MNHNY, CDR2 SVGAGI (reference sequence).

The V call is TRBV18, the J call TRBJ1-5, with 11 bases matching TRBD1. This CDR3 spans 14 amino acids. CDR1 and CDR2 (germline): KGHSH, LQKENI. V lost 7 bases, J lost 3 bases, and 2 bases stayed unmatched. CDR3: CASLGQGDNQPQHF. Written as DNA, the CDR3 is TGTGCCAGCTTGGGACAGGGGGACAATCAGCCCCAGCATTTT.

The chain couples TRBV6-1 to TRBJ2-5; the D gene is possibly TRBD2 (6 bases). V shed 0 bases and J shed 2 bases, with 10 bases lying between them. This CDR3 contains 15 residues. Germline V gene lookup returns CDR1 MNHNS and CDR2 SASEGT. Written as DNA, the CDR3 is TGTGCCAGCAGTGAAGCGGGAGCGGGTCAAGAGACCCAGTACTTC. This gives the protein CASSEAGAGQETQYF.

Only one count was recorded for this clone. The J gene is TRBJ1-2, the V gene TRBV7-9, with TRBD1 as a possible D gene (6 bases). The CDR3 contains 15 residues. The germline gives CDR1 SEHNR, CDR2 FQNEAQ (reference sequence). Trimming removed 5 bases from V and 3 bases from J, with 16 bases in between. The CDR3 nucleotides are TGTGCCAGCAGCCCTAGCGCAGGGGCCGACTATGGCTACACCTTC. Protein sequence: CASSPSAGADYGYTF.

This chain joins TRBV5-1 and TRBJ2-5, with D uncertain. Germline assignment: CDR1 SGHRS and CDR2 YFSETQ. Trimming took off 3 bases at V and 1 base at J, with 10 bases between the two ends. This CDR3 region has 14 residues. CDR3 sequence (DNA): TGCGCCAGCAGCTCTGCCGGGTTCCAAGAGACCCAGTACTTC. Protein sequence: CASSSAGFQETQYF.